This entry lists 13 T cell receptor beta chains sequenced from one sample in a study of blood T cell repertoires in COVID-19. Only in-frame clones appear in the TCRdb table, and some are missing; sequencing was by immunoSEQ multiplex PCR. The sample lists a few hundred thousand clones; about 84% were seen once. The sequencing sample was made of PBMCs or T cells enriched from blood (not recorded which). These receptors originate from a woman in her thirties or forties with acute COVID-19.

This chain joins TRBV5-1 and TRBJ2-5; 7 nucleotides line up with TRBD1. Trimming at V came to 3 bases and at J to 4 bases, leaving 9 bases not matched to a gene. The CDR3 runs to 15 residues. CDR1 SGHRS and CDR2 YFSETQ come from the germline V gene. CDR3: CASSSRYRGGETQYF. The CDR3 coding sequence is TGCGCCAGCAGCTCCCGCTACAGGGGTGGAGAGACCCAGTACTTC.

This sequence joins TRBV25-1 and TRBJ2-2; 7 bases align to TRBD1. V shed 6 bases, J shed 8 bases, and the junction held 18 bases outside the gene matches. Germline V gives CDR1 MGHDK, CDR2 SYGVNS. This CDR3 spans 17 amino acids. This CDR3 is CASSLPPKGAGAGELFF. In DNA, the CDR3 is TGTGCCAGCAGCCTCCCACCAAAGGGGGCCGGGGCAGGGGAGCTGTTTTTT.

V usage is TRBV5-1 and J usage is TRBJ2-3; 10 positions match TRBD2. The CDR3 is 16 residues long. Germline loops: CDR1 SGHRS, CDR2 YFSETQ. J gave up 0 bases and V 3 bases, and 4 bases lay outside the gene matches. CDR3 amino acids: CASSSGLAESTDTQYF. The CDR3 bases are TGCGCCAGCAGCTCTGGACTAGCGGAGAGCACAGATACGCAGTATTTT.

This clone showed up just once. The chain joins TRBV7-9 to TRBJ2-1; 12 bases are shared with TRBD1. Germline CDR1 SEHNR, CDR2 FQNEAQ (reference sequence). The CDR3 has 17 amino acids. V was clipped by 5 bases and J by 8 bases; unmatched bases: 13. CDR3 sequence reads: CASSQQPGQGASDEQFF. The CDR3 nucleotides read TGTGCCAGCAGCCAACAACCGGGACAGGGGGCGTCGGATGAGCAGTTCTTC.

CDR3 bases: TGTGCCAGCAGTTTCAACCAGGGAGGGGGAGAAAAACTGTTTTTT. Protein sequence: CASSFNQGGGEKLFF. This rearrangement joins TRBV6-5 to TRBJ1-4; maybe TRBD1 (6 bases). Trimming took off 4 bases at V and 8 bases at J, with 17 bases between the two ends. The length of the CDR3 is 15 residues. Germline CDR1 is MNHEY and CDR2 is SVGAGI.

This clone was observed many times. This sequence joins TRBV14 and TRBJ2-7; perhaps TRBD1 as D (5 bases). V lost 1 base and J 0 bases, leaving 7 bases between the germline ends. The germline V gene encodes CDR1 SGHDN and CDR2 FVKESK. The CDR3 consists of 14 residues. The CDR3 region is CASSQGRASYEQYF. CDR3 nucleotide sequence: TGTGCCAGCAGCCAAGGCAGGGCCTCCTACGAGCAGTACTTC.

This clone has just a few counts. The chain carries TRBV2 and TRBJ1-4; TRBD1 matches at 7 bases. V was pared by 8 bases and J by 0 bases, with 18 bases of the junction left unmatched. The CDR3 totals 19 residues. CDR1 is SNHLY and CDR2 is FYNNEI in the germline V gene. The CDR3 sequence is CASYEGAPGLVATNEKLFF. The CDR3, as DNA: TGTGCCAGCTATGAGGGGGCGCCAGGGCTTGTTGCAACTAATGAAAAACTGTTTTTT.

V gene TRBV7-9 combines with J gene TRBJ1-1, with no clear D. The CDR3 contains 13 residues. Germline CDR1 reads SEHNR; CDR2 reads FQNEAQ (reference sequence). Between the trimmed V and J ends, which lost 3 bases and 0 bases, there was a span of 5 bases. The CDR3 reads CASSFTVNTEAFF. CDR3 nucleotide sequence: TGTGCCAGCAGCTTTACAGTGAACACTGAAGCTTTCTTT.

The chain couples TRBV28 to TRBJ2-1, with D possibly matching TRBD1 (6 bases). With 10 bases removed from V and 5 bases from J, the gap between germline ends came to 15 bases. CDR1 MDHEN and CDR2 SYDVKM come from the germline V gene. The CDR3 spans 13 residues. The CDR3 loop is CATYLQGDNEQFF. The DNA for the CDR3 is TGTGCCACCTATTTACAGGGAGACAATGAGCAGTTCTTC.

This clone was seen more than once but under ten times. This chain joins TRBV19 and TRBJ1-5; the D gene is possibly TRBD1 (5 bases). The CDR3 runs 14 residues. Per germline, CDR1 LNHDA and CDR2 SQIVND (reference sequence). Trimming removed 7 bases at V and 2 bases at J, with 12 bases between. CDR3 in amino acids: CASTWRGGNQPQHF. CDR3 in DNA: TGTGCCAGTACCTGGAGGGGAGGCAATCAGCCCCAGCATTTT.

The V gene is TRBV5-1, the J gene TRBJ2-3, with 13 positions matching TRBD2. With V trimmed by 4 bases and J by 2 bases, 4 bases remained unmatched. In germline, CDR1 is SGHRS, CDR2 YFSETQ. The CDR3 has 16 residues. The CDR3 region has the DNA TGCGCCAGCAGCACCGGACTAGCGGGGGCCACAGATACGCAGTATTTT. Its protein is CASSTGLAGATDTQYF.

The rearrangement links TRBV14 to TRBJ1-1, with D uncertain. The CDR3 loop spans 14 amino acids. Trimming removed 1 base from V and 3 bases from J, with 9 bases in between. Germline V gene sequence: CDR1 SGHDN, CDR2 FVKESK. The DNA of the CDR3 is TGTGCCAGCAGCCAAGTTGAGGACTACACTGAAGCTTTCTTT. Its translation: CASSQVEDYTEAFF.

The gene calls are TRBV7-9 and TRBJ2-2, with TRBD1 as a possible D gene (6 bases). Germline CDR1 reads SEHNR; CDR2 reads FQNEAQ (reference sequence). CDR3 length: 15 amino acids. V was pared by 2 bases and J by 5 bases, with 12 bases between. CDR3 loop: CASSLQGLRTGELFF. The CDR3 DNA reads TGTGCCAGCAGCTTACAGGGGCTTAGAACCGGGGAGCTGTTTTTT.